The present entry profiles one T cell receptor (beta chain) with its context. This record comes from a study of blood T cell repertoires in COVID-19. Study in general: From T cells, B-cell-depleted T cells, or PBMCs came the material, which was cDNA or gDNA.

Sequenced by immunoSEQ multiplex PCR; TCRdb stores in-frame clones only, minus some. This table holds some 42,000 clones, around 85% found once. The sequence was obtained from a human donor in a cohort sampled during active COVID-19. Input material: peripheral blood.

In DNA, the CDR3 is TGTGCCAGCAGCCTCAGGACAGGGGGTAACTATGGCTACACCTTC. As protein: CASSLRTGGNYGYTF. The genes are TRBV5-6 and TRBJ1-2, with TRBD1 identical over 10 bases. With V trimmed by 4 bases and J by 1 base, 4 bases remained unmatched. This CDR3 region has 15 residues. CDR1 is SGHDT, CDR2 YYEEEE, per germline.